This T cell receptor beta chain originates from a study of cytomegalovirus exposure and HLA in healthy donors. Overall study context: Early released data had about 85 million unique TCRs, all coming from HLA-typed donors. Study-level results: Accurate HLA-A and HLA-B prediction from TCR beta sequences was reported for most subjects. Per a later analysis, HLA-associated TCR beta chains showed more clonal expansion than other, equally common TCR beta chains.

V shed 4 bases and J shed 2 bases, with 5 bases lying between them. Germline values: CDR1 MDHEN, CDR2 SYDVKM. The CDR3 has 13 residues. The PCR employed 60 Vbeta primers together with 13 Jbeta primers. Generated by immunoSEQ multiplex PCR, the TCRdb table keeps only in-frame clones and is missing some. Here the sample spans more than 200,000 clones, 70% to 85% being singletons. As to this clone: Its antigen is not identified.

This clonotype was sampled from a girl aged 2 to 10 in good health and CMV-seronegative. The chain uses TRBV28 and TRBJ1-4, with D hard to call. Sequencing was performed on PBMCs. CDR3 region: CASSWQTNEKLFF. DNA of the CDR3: TGTGCCAGCAGTTGGCAGACTAATGAAAAACTGTTTTTT.